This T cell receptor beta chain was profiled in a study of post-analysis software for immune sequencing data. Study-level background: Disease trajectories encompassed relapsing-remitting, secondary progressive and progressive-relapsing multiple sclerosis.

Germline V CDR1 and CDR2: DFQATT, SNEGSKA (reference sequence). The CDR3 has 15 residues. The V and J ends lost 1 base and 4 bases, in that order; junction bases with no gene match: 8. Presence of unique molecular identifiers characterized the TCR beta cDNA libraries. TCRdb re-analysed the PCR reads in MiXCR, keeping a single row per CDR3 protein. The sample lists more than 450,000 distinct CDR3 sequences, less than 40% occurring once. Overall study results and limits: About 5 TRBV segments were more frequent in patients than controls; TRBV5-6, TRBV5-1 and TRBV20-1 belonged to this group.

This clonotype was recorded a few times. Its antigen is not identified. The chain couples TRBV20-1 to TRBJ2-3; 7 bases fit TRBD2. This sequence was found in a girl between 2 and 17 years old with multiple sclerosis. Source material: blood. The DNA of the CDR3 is TGCAGTGCTAGAGTTGGCGGGGGAGGTCCAGATACGCAGTATTTT. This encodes CSARVGGGGPDTQYF.